The 12 T cell receptor beta chains below come from one sample, sequenced in a study of response to subunit inactivated influenza vaccine. TCRdb re-called the RT-PCR reads with MiXCR, one entry per CDR3 protein. The data contain about 540,000 distinct CDR3 sequences, approximately 24% of them singletons. The data were also submitted as part of a second study, on T cells expressing NK-cell markers. That source notes: As the method of synthesis, 5'RACE template switching with UMIs yielded TCR beta cDNA.

Specimen: CD4+ T cells sorted from PBMCs, collected about 13 days after vaccination. These receptors all stem from a man in his fifties or sixties who received an inactivated influenza vaccine.

Notes on this clonotype: A junction end diverges from the germline sequence, so it may reflect a read error. The V gene is TRBV19, the J gene TRBJ2-1; D not certain. The CDR3 is 11 amino acids. The germline V gene encodes CDR1 LNHDA and CDR2 SQIVND (reference sequence). The CDR3 spells CASSKYNEQFF. As DNA, the CDR3 is TGCGCCAGCAGTAAGTACAATGAGCAGTTCTTC.

This clonotype was detected only once. V usage is TRBV11-2 and J usage is TRBJ2-3; TRBD2 matches at 11 bases. Trimming at V came to 2 bases and at J to 2 bases, leaving 6 bases not matched to a gene. Per germline, CDR1 SGHAT and CDR2 FQNNGV. The CDR3 sequence is 17 residues long. The CDR3 spells CASSLLTSGAVTDTQYF. The CDR3 region has the DNA TGTGCCAGCAGCTTACTGACTAGCGGGGCTGTCACAGATACGCAGTATTTT.

J is TRBJ1-2 and V is TRBV4-3; a weak D match, TRBD1 (5 bases). CDR3 length: 15 residues. V shed 0 bases and J shed 4 bases, with 12 bases lying between them. Germline V lookup: CDR1 LGHNA, CDR2 YSLEER. The CDR3 spells CASSQDWYGTYGYTF. The DNA for the CDR3 is TGCGCCAGCAGCCAAGATTGGTACGGGACCTATGGCTACACCTTC.

The chain links TRBV6-5 to TRBJ2-1, with D unclear. The germline V gene encodes CDR1 MNHEY and CDR2 SVGAGI. V was shortened by 2 bases and J by 4 bases, with 21 bases between the two germline ends. CDR3 length equals 18 residues. In DNA, the CDR3 is TGTGCCAGCAGTTACGAAGGTTGGGGTCAAAAACTTTACAATGAGCAGTTCTTC. It is translated as CASSYEGWGQKLYNEQFF.

This clonotype occurred a few times. The CDR3 DNA sequence: TGTGCCAGCGCGACAGAGGCCTACGAGCAGTACTTC. This codes for CASATEAYEQYF. The rearrangement joins TRBV6-2 or TRBV6-3 to TRBJ2-7; the D gene is possibly TRBD1 (5 bases). In germline, CDR1 is MNHEY, CDR2 SVGEGT. The V end was cut by 8 bases, the J end by 2 bases, with 10 bases between. This CDR3 is 12 amino acids long.

V and J are TRBV5-1 and TRBJ2-3; 7 nucleotides align to TRBD1. Germline V gene data show CDR1 as SGHRS and CDR2 as YFSETQ. The CDR3 extends over 16 amino acids. V trimming: 2 bases; J trimming: 4 bases; junction bases outside the gene matches: 10. The DNA of the CDR3 is TGCGCCAGCAGCTTAGGACAGGACCCTCGCGCAGATACGCAGTATTTT. It encodes CASSLGQDPRADTQYF.

This clonotype has more than one count but fewer than ten. The chain links TRBV25-1 to TRBJ2-7; D perhaps matches TRBD1 (5 bases). The germline V gene has CDR1 MGHDK and CDR2 SYGVNS. The CDR3 sequence is 12 residues long. Trimming removed 0 bases at V and 10 bases at J, with 10 bases between. Here the CDR3 DNA reads TGTGCCAGCAGTGAATATGGGGCTGTACAGTACTTC. It is translated as CASSEYGAVQYF.

This clonotype was detected many times. This chain connects TRBV4-2 to TRBJ2-3; no firm D call. The CDR3 length is 16 residues. V was trimmed by 0 bases and J by 7 bases, leaving 17 bases between them. The germline V gene encodes CDR1 LGHNA and CDR2 YNFKEQ. The CDR3 is CASSQDLRTPHHTQYF. In DNA form, the CDR3 reads TGTGCCAGCAGCCAAGATTTACGGACCCCACATCATACGCAGTATTTT.

This chain uses TRBV20-1 with TRBJ2-7, with D tentatively TRBD2 (6 bases). There are 14 residues in the CDR3. The germline gives CDR1 DFQATT, CDR2 SNEGSKA (reference sequence). V was cut by 6 bases and J by 0 bases, with 15 bases left in between. CDR3 nucleotides: TGCAGTGCAAGACCTGCGGGGAGCTCCTACGAGCAGTACTTC. Translated, it gives CSARPAGSSYEQYF.

A few counts support this clonotype. This chain uses TRBV20-1 with TRBJ1-2; no clear D. Trimming took off 6 bases at V and 3 bases at J, with 14 bases between the two ends. There are 13 residues in the CDR3. The V gene's germline CDR1 is DFQATT and CDR2 SNEGSKA (reference sequence). The CDR3 here is CSATEPPYYGYTF. CDR3 in DNA: TGCAGTGCCACGGAGCCGCCTTACTATGGCTACACCTTC.

The chain has TRBV28 and TRBJ2-1; D is unclear. Germline V gene data show CDR1 as MDHEN and CDR2 as SYDVKM. This CDR3 has 12 residues. V was clipped by 8 bases and J by 4 bases, with 9 bases between them. The CDR3 sequence: CASSERYNEQFF. The DNA of the CDR3 is TGTGCCAGCTCAGAGAGATACAATGAGCAGTTCTTC.

The J gene is TRBJ2-6, the V gene TRBV3-1, with a tentative D call TRBD1 (6 bases). The V gene lost 0 bases and the J gene lost 3 bases, with 6 bases spanning the gap. Looked up from germline, CDR1 is LGHDT and CDR2 is YNNKEL (reference sequence). The CDR3 length is 15 residues. CDR3 loop: CASSQEGGGANVLTF. CDR3 DNA sequence: TGTGCCAGCAGCCAAGAAGGGGGTGGGGCCAACGTCCTGACTTTC.